The TCR beta chain under discussion was sequenced for a study of T cell repertoires in cytomegalovirus infection. Background on the study: The authors used CMV epitopes that were HLA-C-restricted (recently identified) and HLA-B-restricted (well studied). Public TCR beta signatures provided an indication of both CMV infection and a matching HLA type. Study outcomes and limitations: Ex vivo, HLA-C-restricted CMV-specific TCR beta clonotypes prevailed over the rest of the response.

This clonotype occurred a few times. Its antigen is currently unknown. The CDR3 consists of 15 residues. V was pared by 3 bases and J by 0 bases, with 11 bases between. The V gene's germline CDR1 is LGHDT and CDR2 YNNKEL (reference sequence). TCRdb called the reads again in MiXCR, with one record for every CDR3 protein. Of about 830,000 distinct CDR3 sequences listed, around a third were seen once; the top ten hold around an eighth. This receptor was obtained from a human donor in good health (CMV status not recorded). Some clones in this sample may be carry-over from other donors' samples. The sequenced sample was cultured CD8+ T cells from PBMCs, obtained from culture after CMV antigen stimulation. This chain connects TRBV3-1 to TRBJ2-5; perhaps D is TRBD1 or TRBD2 (6 bases each). In DNA form, the CDR3 reads TGTGCCAGCAGCCAGCTAGGGGGGAACCAAGAGACCCAGTACTTC. Its translation: CASSQLGGNQETQYF.